This T cell receptor (beta chain) stems from a study of cytomegalovirus exposure and HLA in healthy donors. In the case of this clone: The antigen remains undetermined.

Study-level points and caveats: What a later analysis showed was that several of the most significant clusters appeared linked to common viral pathogens. Earlier analysis looked at TCR beta V segments, and most were productive about 90% or about 30% of the time.

The CDR3 extends over 14 amino acids. CDR1 SQVTM and CDR2 ANQGSEA come from the germline V gene. Trimming cost V 3 bases and J 4 bases, with 13 bases left between them. The study ran its PCR with 60 Vbeta and 13 Jbeta primers. Libraries were prepared by immunoSEQ multiplex PCR; TCRdb keeps only in-frame clonotypes and omits some of them. The sample records under 150,000 clones, around three quarters being singletons. Sequenced material: PBMCs. The chain is built from TRBV29-1 and TRBJ1-3, with D tentatively TRBD1 (6 bases). This receptor was identified in a man younger than 30 in good health and CMV-seronegative. This CDR3 is CSVDLGRGGNTIYF. The CDR3 DNA is TGCAGCGTTGACCTGGGAAGGGGGGGAAACACCATATATTTT.